The 12 T cell receptor beta chains given below trace back to one sample, sequenced in a study of blood T cell repertoires in COVID-19. The protocol was immunoSEQ multiplex PCR, while the TCRdb copy is restricted to in-frame clones and leaves out a portion. Among 380,000 or so clones listed, approximately 86% were seen once. Source material: peripheral blood. These receptor sequences come from a woman aged 55-70 years with COVID-19, enrolled during active disease.

V is TRBV7-3 and J is TRBJ1-2; 9 nucleotides match TRBD1. From germline, CDR1 is SGHTA and CDR2 FQGTGA. This CDR3 region has 16 residues. After removal of 5 bases from V and 4 bases from J, the junction contained 11 bases not matched to a gene. Here the CDR3 DNA reads TGTGCCAGCAGCCCTACCCCGGGGACAGGGATCTATGGCTACACCTTC. Translating gives CASSPTPGTGIYGYTF.

The chain links TRBV9 to TRBJ2-7; weak D call: TRBD1 (5 bases). Germline CDR1 reads SGDLS; CDR2 reads YYNGEE. The V end was cut by 3 bases, the J end by 6 bases, with 16 bases between. The CDR3 is 14 residues long. DNA for the CDR3: TGTGCCAGCAGCGATCAAATGATGGGGCTCGAGCAGTACTTC. It translates to CASSDQMMGLEQYF. The whole variable domain, filled in from reference TRBV9 and TRBJ2-7, reads DSGVTQTPKHLITATGQRVTLRCSPRSGDLSVYWYQQSLDQGLQFLIQYYNGEERAKGNILERFSAQQFPDLHSELNLSSLELGDSALYFCASSDQMMGLEQYFGPGTRLTVT.

The chain couples TRBV4-1 to TRBJ2-2; TRBD2 is a possible D gene (6 bases). V was clipped by 5 bases and J by 4 bases, with 14 bases between them. The CDR3 has 15 amino acids. The germline V gene encodes CDR1 MGHRA and CDR2 YSYEKL. The CDR3 loop reads CASSSSRGTTGELFF. Written as DNA, the CDR3 is TGCGCCAGCAGCTCAAGCCGCGGGACCACCGGGGAGCTGTTTTTT.

The chain uses TRBV7-8 and TRBJ2-7; perhaps TRBD2 as D (7 bases). The CDR3 loop spans 16 amino acids. Germline V gene lookup returns CDR1 SGHVS and CDR2 FQNEAQ. V lost 3 bases and J 1 base, leaving 16 bases between the germline ends. CDR3 sequence reads: CASSFRGGVVSYEQYF. The CDR3 DNA is TGTGCCAGCAGCTTCCGCGGGGGCGTCGTATCCTACGAGCAGTACTTC.

This chain links TRBV6-8 with TRBJ2-7, with a weak D call TRBD1 (6 bases). Trimming cost V 3 bases and J 6 bases, with 24 bases left between them. This CDR3 has 17 amino acids. Germline V CDR1 and CDR2: MNHGY, SAAAGT. CDR3 nucleotides: TGTGCCAGCAGTTATTGGGCGGAACAGGGTCGATGTTCCGAGCAGTACTTC. Translated, it gives CASSYWAEQGRCSEQYF.

This clone showed up just a few times. The rearrangement joins TRBV5-4 to TRBJ1-6, with 7 nucleotides matching TRBD1. Germline lookup yields CDR1 SGHNT and CDR2 YYREEE (reference sequence). The CDR3 runs to 16 residues. V lost 3 bases, J lost 7 bases, and 10 bases stayed unmatched. The CDR3 nucleotides read TGTGCCAGCAGCTGGGGTAATACAGGGGCGAATTCACCCCTCCACTTT. Amino acids: CASSWGNTGANSPLHF.

J is TRBJ1-2 and V is TRBV5-3; 8 nucleotides line up with TRBD1. TRBV5-3 is designated an ORF whose function remains uncertain. The CDR3 sequence is 14 residues long. Trimming at V came to 3 bases and at J to 2 bases, leaving 3 bases not matched to a gene. The CDR3 spells CARSWTGLNYGYTF. In DNA form, the CDR3 reads TGTGCCAGAAGCTGGACAGGGCTAAACTATGGCTACACCTTC.

The chain combines TRBV29-1 with TRBJ1-4, with D hard to call. Trimming cost V 4 bases and J 6 bases, with 12 bases left between them. The germline V gene encodes CDR1 SQVTM and CDR2 ANQGSEA. This CDR3 is 13 amino acids long. CDR3 protein: CSVAGYEDEKLFF. The DNA of the CDR3 is TGCAGCGTTGCGGGTTACGAGGATGAAAAACTGTTTTTT.

The rearrangement joins TRBV9 to TRBJ2-2; unclear D gene. The CDR3 loop spans 14 amino acids. Trimming removed 0 bases from V and 1 base from J, with 4 bases in between. Germline values: CDR1 SGDLS, CDR2 YYNGEE. The CDR3 spells CASSVVQNTGELFF. For the CDR3, the DNA is TGTGCCAGCAGCGTAGTCCAGAACACCGGGGAGCTGTTTTTT.

J is TRBJ1-1 and V is TRBV7-3; D is unclear. Germline values: CDR1 SGHTA, CDR2 FQGTGA. The CDR3 is made up of 17 amino acids. The ends were cut back, 6 bases at V and 1 base at J, with 21 bases in the middle. The CDR3 sequence: CASSSPQSGSGNTEAFF. DNA for the CDR3: TGTGCCAGCAGTTCTCCCCAGTCGGGATCGGGGAACACTGAAGCTTTCTTT. Full variable domain (remainder filled in from reference TRBV7-3 and TRBJ1-1): GAGVSQTPSNKVTEKGKYVELRCDPISGHTALYWYRQSLGQGPEFLIYFQGTGAADDSGLPNDRFFAVRPEGSVSTLKIQRTERGDSAVYLCASSSPQSGSGNTEAFFGQGTRLTVV.

The CDR3 sequence is CASREATGELFF. The CDR3 region has the DNA TGTGCCAGTAGGGAGGCCACCGGGGAGCTGTTTTTT. The rearrangement uses TRBV19 and TRBJ2-2; TRBD2 might be the D (5 bases). The CDR3 length is 12 residues. Trimming left V 6 bases short and J 4 bases short, with 6 bases between. Germline loops: CDR1 LNHDA, CDR2 SQIVND (reference sequence).

The V call is TRBV29-1, the J call TRBJ1-1; 8 positions agree with TRBD1. The junction had 13 bases not matched to a gene; V was cut back by 6 bases and J by 4 bases. The CDR3 loop spans 15 amino acids. Germline V gene data show CDR1 as SQVTM and CDR2 as ANQGSEA. CDR3 amino acids: CSVLRYRGLSTEAFF. The CDR3 DNA follows: TGCAGCGTACTCCGATACAGGGGGTTGTCCACTGAAGCTTTCTTT.